Detailed here is one T cell receptor beta chain. Its antigen is unidentified. The sample comes from a study of T-cell memory formation after mild COVID-19. Study details: Across donors, TCR clusters were largely donor specific.

The length of the CDR3 is 15 residues. Unmatched junction bases numbered 9, after V lost 6 bases and J lost 8 bases. Looked up from germline, CDR1 is MNHEY and CDR2 is SVGAGI. Libraries for TCRalpha and TCRbeta carried sample barcodes and unique molecular identifiers via 5'RACE. In TCRdb, the 5' RACE reads were re-called with MiXCR into one record per CDR3 protein. In the table there are 200,000 to 250,000 distinct CDR3 sequences, over 9.5% of which are singletons. Study-wide results and limits: Certain responding clones were present in pre-infection memory, suggesting participation of cross-reactive memory.

The TCR sequence derives from a young man who had mild COVID-19 (a few samples of this study predate the infection). Cell type and time point are not known. This chain links TRBV6-5 with TRBJ2-5; 13 bases are a match to TRBD2. The sequencing sample was made of PBMCs or a T cell subset sorted from them (not recorded which). The CDR3 region has the DNA TGTGCCAGCAGAGAAGGACTAGCGGGGGCCCCAACCCAGTACTTC. This translates into CASREGLAGAPTQYF.